This TCR beta chain was profiled in a study of molecular identifiers for immune sequencing clone quantification. Listed TCR primers, together with previously described methods, were used for the bulk TCR libraries. One entry per CDR3 protein results from TCRdb running MiXCR on the PCR reads. Counted here are around 460,000 distinct CDR3 sequences, roughly 25% occurring once; the ten biggest clones make up approximately 0.76%. Study-wide results and caveats: Detectable among about a million naive cells, according to reports, was Jurkat TCR RNA spiked in from one cell.

This clonotype has at least ten counts. Its antigen is unknown. When naive CD8 T cells were sorted, they were gated as CD8+CD4-CCR7+CD45RA+. Trimming left V 3 bases short and J 1 base short, with 11 bases between. Germline CDR1 SGHDT, CDR2 YYEEEE. The CDR3 is 14 residues long. V gene TRBV5-6 combines with J gene TRBJ2-7; weak D call: TRBD2 (5 bases). The source material was naive CD8+ T cells from blood, with Jurkat cell RNA spiked in. The sample's subset: FACS-sorted CD8+CD4-CCR7+CD45RA+ naive T cells. This TCR was recovered from a human donor in good health. Some libraries in this study had Jurkat cell RNA spiked in. CDR3 bases: TGTGCCAGCAGCTCGGACTGGCAATCCTACGAGCAGTACTTC. Protein product: CASSSDWQSYEQYF.